This T cell receptor beta chain is drawn from a study of CD8 T cells in Susac syndrome. This clonotype was recorded a few times. At one of its ends the junction is not consistent with the germline gene, which may arise from a read error. This CDR3 region has 13 residues. Germline lookup yields CDR1 SQVTM and CDR2 ANQGSEA. Negative isolation was used for CD8+ and CD4+ T cells and FACS enrichment for TEMRA cells. It was with random hexamers that roughly 0.5 to 1 ug RNA was reverse transcribed. Amplification of TCR beta CDR3 was carried out by immunoSEQ multiplex PCR, which covered 54 Vbeta and 13 Jbeta segments. One entry per CDR3 protein results from TCRdb running MiXCR on the immunoSEQ multiplex PCR reads. The sample contains around 200,000 distinct CDR3 sequences, around nine tenths of which appear only once.

This sequence joins TRBV29-1 and TRBJ2-7; TRBD2 matches 7 bases. This TCR was sampled from a human donor with multiple sclerosis. Sequenced: CD8+ T cells from PBMCs. The CDR3 DNA reads TGCAGCGTGGGGGGAGGGCTCTCCGACGAGCAGTACTTC. Protein: CSVGGGLSDEQYF.